The 2 T cell receptor beta chains below all came from one sample that was sequenced in a study of T cell repertoires in cytomegalovirus infection. MiXCR was run by TCRdb on the reads, yielding one entry per CDR3 protein. The sample yields tens of thousands of distinct CDR3 sequences, roughly 22% seen once. Antigen specificity for these receptors is unknown. Sequencing input: PBMCs, sequenced either directly or after in vitro stimulation (not recorded which). All receptors come from a human donor in good health (CMV status not recorded). Some clones in this sample may be carry-over from other donors' samples.

This clonotype was picked up a small number of times. The genes are TRBV12-3 or TRBV12-4 and TRBJ2-7; unclear D gene. The V end lost 5 bases, the J end lost 5 bases, and 22 bases lay between the germline ends. This CDR3 has 16 residues. The CDR3: CASSPVLDSELHEQYF. DNA for the CDR3: TGTGCCAGCAGTCCCGTTTTGGATTCGGAACTCCACGAGCAGTACTTC.

Concerning this clonotype itself: The junction departs from the called germline gene at one end, perhaps through a read error. The V gene is TRBV28, the J gene TRBJ1-5; 9 bases are shared with TRBD1. This CDR3 comprises 14 residues. Per the germline V gene, CDR1 is MDHEN and CDR2 is SYDVKM. This CDR3 reads CDSRSGTGYQPQHF. CDR3 sequence (DNA): TGTGACAGCAGATCCGGGACAGGGTATCAGCCTCAGCATTTT.